These 20 T cell receptor beta chains were sequenced from one sample in a study of T cell responses to AZD1222 COVID-19 vaccine. Using immunoSEQ multiplex PCR, the repertoire was profiled, and TCRdb retains in-frame clones only, with some absent. There are 180,000 or so clones in the sample; 88% occur only once, and around 26% lies in the top ten. Here the sequenced sample was peripheral blood, taken 28 days after the second AZD1222 dose. Receptors were obtained from an adult who received the AZD1222 COVID-19 vaccine.

The gene calls are TRBV7-2 and TRBJ2-4; a weak D match, TRBD2 (6 bases). Deletions cut 4 bases from V and 6 bases from J, with 22 bases between. This CDR3 contains 17 residues. Germline CDR1 and CDR2: SGHTA and FQGNSA. This CDR3 reads CASSSVAASLALNIQYF. CDR3 sequence (DNA): TGTGCCAGCAGCTCCGTAGCAGCTTCACTAGCCTTAAACATTCAGTACTTC.

V usage is TRBV6-1 and J usage is TRBJ1-4, with D perhaps matching TRBD1 (6 bases). The CDR3 has 16 amino acids. CDR1 and CDR2 (germline): MNHNS, SASEGT. Trimming took 0 bases from V and 5 from J, leaving 13 bases between them. CDR3 region: CASSEAARGPNEKLFF. Written as DNA, the CDR3 is TGTGCCAGCAGTGAAGCGGCCCGGGGGCCGAATGAAAAACTGTTTTTT.

This chain connects TRBV7-9 to TRBJ2-1; 10 bases line up with TRBD1. Germline loops: CDR1 SEHNR, CDR2 FQNEAQ (reference sequence). There are 15 residues in the CDR3. V dropped 5 bases and J dropped 8; count of bases not matched to a gene: 9. The CDR3 DNA reads TGTGCCAGCAGCCCCCGGGACAGGGGCGGGGATGAGCAGTTCTTC. Its protein product is CASSPRDRGGDEQFF.

The chain recombines TRBV10-3 with TRBJ2-3; TRBD2 is a possible D gene (6 bases). From germline, CDR1 is ENHRY and CDR2 SYGVKD. CDR3 length equals 15 residues. Deletions cut 3 bases from V and 5 bases from J, with 15 bases between. This chain's CDR3 is CAISEILEGGDTQYF. CDR3 coding DNA: TGTGCCATCAGTGAAATATTGGAGGGAGGAGATACGCAGTATTTT.

This chain uses TRBV28 with TRBJ1-2, with D perhaps TRBD1 (6 bases). With 7 bases removed from V and 9 bases from J, the gap between germline ends came to 21 bases. Per germline, CDR1 MDHEN and CDR2 SYDVKM. The CDR3 has 14 amino acids. The CDR3 DNA reads as TGTGCCAGCACCTTAGGGGGGGACTTGTGGAGCTACACCTTC. Translating it yields CASTLGGDLWSYTF.

The chain uses TRBV7-8 and TRBJ2-7; tentatively, D is TRBD2 (5 bases). The CDR3 contains 14 residues. Per germline, CDR1 SGHVS and CDR2 FQNEAQ. The V end lost 2 bases, the J end lost 5 bases, and 13 bases lay between the germline ends. The CDR3, as DNA: TGTGCCAGCAGCTTACCTAGAGGGTTCGACGAGCAGTACTTC. Its translation: CASSLPRGFDEQYF.

This chain connects TRBV6-5 to TRBJ1-1, with D hard to call. This CDR3 is 14 amino acids long. Trimming stripped 5 bases from V and 1 base from J, with 11 bases between. Germline V gene lookup returns CDR1 MNHEY and CDR2 SVGAGI. CDR3 DNA sequence: TGTGCCAGCAGTCCACTACACTCGAACACTGAAGCTTTCTTT. It yields the protein CASSPLHSNTEAFF.

A word on this clone: The junction differs from germline at one of its ends, possibly a read error. The genes are TRBV9 and TRBJ2-5; no clear D gene. This CDR3 has 9 amino acids. Germline CDR1 SGDLS, CDR2 YYNGEE. This CDR3 is CASSEGPHF. CDR3 nucleotide sequence: TGTGCCAGCAGCGAGGGCCCGCACTTC.

This clone was recorded a few times. V usage is TRBV28 and J usage is TRBJ2-7; no firm D call. Germline lookup yields CDR1 MDHEN and CDR2 SYDVKM. Deletions cut 5 bases from V and 2 bases from J, with 13 bases between. CDR3 size: 14 residues. In DNA form, the CDR3 reads TGTGCCAGCAGTCCCCCGGGCGGACCCTACGAGCAGTACTTC. Residues: CASSPPGGPYEQYF.

This chain uses TRBV28 with TRBJ2-1, with D tentatively TRBD1 (6 bases). Trimming shortened V by 7 bases and J by 6 bases, and 13 bases separated the two germline ends. The CDR3 extends over 13 amino acids. CDR1 and CDR2 from the germline V gene are MDHEN and SYDVKM. The CDR3 protein is CASTKDSLNEQFF. The CDR3 bases are TGTGCCAGCACCAAGGACAGCCTCAATGAGCAGTTCTTC.

This sequence joins TRBV28 and TRBJ2-1; 10 positions match TRBD2. V shed 5 bases and J 5 bases; nucleotides not matched to a gene: 9. The CDR3 has 16 amino acids. CDR1 and CDR2 (germline): MDHEN, SYDVKM. CDR3 amino acids: CASSRSGLADNNEQFF. The CDR3 nucleotides read TGTGCCAGCAGTCGAAGCGGACTAGCGGATAACAATGAGCAGTTCTTC.

The J gene is TRBJ1-1, the V gene TRBV27; D unresolved. Trimming left V 5 bases short and J 1 base short, with 14 bases between. This CDR3 contains 15 residues. CDR1 MNHEY and CDR2 SMNVEV come from the germline V gene (reference sequence). CDR3 residues: CASSPPVGENTEAFF. The CDR3 region has the DNA TGTGCCAGCAGTCCCCCTGTAGGAGAGAACACTGAAGCTTTCTTT.

The chain has TRBV19 and TRBJ2-3; TRBD1 is a possible D gene (6 bases). The germline V and J ends were trimmed by 5 bases and 2 bases, with 14 bases remaining between them. Germline V gene lookup returns CDR1 LNHDA and CDR2 SQIVND (reference sequence). This CDR3 comprises 15 residues. The CDR3 here is CASSFGQLFTDTQYF. In nucleotides, the CDR3 is TGTGCCAGTAGTTTCGGACAGCTTTTCACAGATACGCAGTATTTT.

The V and J genes are TRBV5-6 and TRBJ1-6; no reliable D call. The V end lost 3 bases, the J end lost 0 bases, and 7 bases lay between the germline ends. The CDR3 is made up of 15 amino acids. In germline, CDR1 is SGHDT, CDR2 YYEEEE. CDR3 sequence: CASSSRGSYNSPLHF. The CDR3 bases are TGTGCCAGCAGCTCCCGTGGCTCCTATAATTCACCCCTCCACTTT.

The V call is TRBV6-2 or TRBV6-3, the J call TRBJ1-6; no firm D call. Trimming stripped 4 bases from V and 14 bases from J, with 18 bases between. The CDR3 is 14 residues long. Germline V gene data show CDR1 as MNHEY and CDR2 as SVGEGT. In DNA form, the CDR3 reads TGTGCCAGCAGTTTCGATGATAGCCGTGTGGCCCTCCACTTT. It translates to CASSFDDSRVALHF.

The chain combines TRBV5-1 with TRBJ2-7; 10 nucleotides match TRBD2. The germline V gene has CDR1 SGHRS and CDR2 YFSETQ. This CDR3 has 16 residues. The J segment lost 5 bases and the V segment lost 4 bases, leaving 12 bases of the junction unmatched. In nucleotides, the CDR3 is TGCGCCAGCAGCCCCTCTAGCGGGAGCCCTTCGGACGAGCAGTACTTC. This codes for CASSPSSGSPSDEQYF.

This chain connects TRBV28 to TRBJ2-7, with 13 positions matching TRBD2. Germline V gene data show CDR1 as MDHEN and CDR2 as SYDVKM. This CDR3 contains 17 residues. Trimming removed 6 bases from V and 1 base from J; junction bases left unmatched: 9. CDR3 sequence reads: CASSGDRGLAGSYEQYF. The DNA of the CDR3 is TGTGCCAGCAGCGGGGACAGGGGACTAGCGGGGTCCTACGAGCAGTACTTC.

V gene TRBV5-8 combines with J gene TRBJ1-2, with 9 bases lining up with TRBD1. This CDR3 has 17 amino acids. Germline V gene lookup returns CDR1 SGHTS and CDR2 YDEGEE. The V and J ends lost 4 bases and 4 bases, in that order; junction bases with no gene match: 14. The CDR3 sequence: CASSRGDRDLLSYGYTF. The DNA of the CDR3 is TGTGCCAGCAGCCGGGGGGACAGGGACCTTCTCAGCTATGGCTACACCTTC.

For the CDR3, the DNA is TGTGCCAGCAGTGAAGCGTCAGGGGAAGCTTTCTTT. It codes for CASSEASGEAFF. The J gene is TRBJ1-1, the V gene TRBV2, with D perhaps matching TRBD1 (5 bases). The CDR3 covers 12 residues. CDR1 and CDR2 (germline): SNHLY, FYNNEI. V was shortened by 0 bases and J by 8 bases, with 7 bases between the two germline ends.

The rearrangement uses TRBV4-2 and TRBJ2-3; the match to TRBD2 covers 12 bases. CDR1 is LGHNA, CDR2 YNFKEQ, per germline. Unmatched junction bases numbered 6, after V lost 2 bases and J lost 0 bases. The CDR3 extends over 18 amino acids. The CDR3 loop is CASSQSLGTSGSTDTQYF. In DNA, the CDR3 is TGTGCCAGCAGCCAATCACTAGGGACTAGCGGGAGCACAGATACGCAGTATTTT.